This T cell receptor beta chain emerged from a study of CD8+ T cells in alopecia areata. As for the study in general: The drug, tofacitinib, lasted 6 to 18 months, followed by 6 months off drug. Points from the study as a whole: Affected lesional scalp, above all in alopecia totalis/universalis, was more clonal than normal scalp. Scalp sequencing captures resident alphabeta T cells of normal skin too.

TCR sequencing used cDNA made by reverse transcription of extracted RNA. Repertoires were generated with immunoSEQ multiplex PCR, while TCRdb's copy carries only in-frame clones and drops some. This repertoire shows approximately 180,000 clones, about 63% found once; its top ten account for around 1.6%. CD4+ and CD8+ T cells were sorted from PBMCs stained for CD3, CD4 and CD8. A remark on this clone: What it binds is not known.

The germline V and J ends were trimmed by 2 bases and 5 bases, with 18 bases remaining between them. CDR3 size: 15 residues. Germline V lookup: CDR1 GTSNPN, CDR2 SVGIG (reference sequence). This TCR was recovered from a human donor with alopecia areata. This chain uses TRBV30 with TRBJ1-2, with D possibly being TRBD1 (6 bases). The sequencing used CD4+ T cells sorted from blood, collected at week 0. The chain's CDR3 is CAWSLTLEGVYGYTF. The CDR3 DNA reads TGTGCCTGGAGTCTCACCTTGGAGGGGGTGTATGGCTACACCTTC.